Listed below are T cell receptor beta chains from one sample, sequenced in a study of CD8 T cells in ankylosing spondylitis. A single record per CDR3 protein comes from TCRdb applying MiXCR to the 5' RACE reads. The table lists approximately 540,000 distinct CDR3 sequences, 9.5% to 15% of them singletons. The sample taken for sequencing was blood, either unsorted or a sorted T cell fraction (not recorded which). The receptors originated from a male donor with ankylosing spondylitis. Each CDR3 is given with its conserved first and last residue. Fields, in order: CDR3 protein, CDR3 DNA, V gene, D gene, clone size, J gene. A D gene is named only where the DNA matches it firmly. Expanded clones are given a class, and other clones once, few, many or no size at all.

CDR3: CSACRGPAYEQYF
DNA: TGCAGTGCTTGCCGGGGCCCTGCCTACGAGCAGTACTTC
V: TRBV20-1
D: NA
size: NA
J: TRBJ2-7

CDR3: CASSLGGGKYF
DNA: TGTGCCAGCAGTTTAGGCGGGGGGAAGTATTTT
V: TRBV12-3/TRBV12-4
D: TRBD2
size: few
J: TRBJ2-3

CDR3: CASSFRDRAPNNEQFF
DNA: TGTGCCAGCAGCTTTAGGGATCGAGCGCCTAACAATGAGCAGTTCTTC
V: TRBV7-9
D: NA
size: NA
J: TRBJ2-1

CDR3: CASTEGGLNQPQHF
DNA: TGTGCCAGCACCGAGGGGGGGCTCAATCAGCCCCAGCATTTT
V: TRBV2
D: NA
size: many
J: TRBJ1-5

CDR3: CATTIGQGSYEQYF
DNA: TGTGCCACAACGATCGGACAGGGGTCCTACGAGCAGTACTTC
V: TRBV3-1
D: TRBD1
size: many
J: TRBJ2-7

CDR3: CASSARQGAGTEAFF
DNA: TGTGCCAGTAGTGCTCGACAGGGGGCCGGCACTGAAGCTTTCTTT
V: TRBV19
D: TRBD1
size: NA
J: TRBJ1-1

CDR3: CASSPTSGSGEQFF
DNA: TGTGCCAGCAGCCCAACTAGCGGGAGTGGTGAGCAGTTCTTC
V: TRBV12-3/TRBV12-4
D: TRBD2
size: many
J: TRBJ2-1

CDR3: CASSLEANTEAFF
DNA: TGTGCCAGCAGCTTAGAAGCGAACACTGAAGCTTTCTTT
V: TRBV5-1
D: NA
size: many
J: TRBJ1-1

CDR3: CASSSNTGGGNQPQHF
DNA: TGCGCCAGCAGCTCCAATACAGGGGGCGGTAATCAGCCCCAGCATTTT
V: TRBV5-1
D: TRBD1
size: few
J: TRBJ1-5

CDR3: CASSLSAGSYNEQFF
DNA: TGTGCCAGCAGCTTATCGGCAGGTTCCTACAATGAGCAGTTCTTC
V: TRBV11-3
D: NA
size: few
J: TRBJ2-1

CDR3: CASSLLMGTEAFF
DNA: TGTGCCAGCAGTTTACTGATGGGGACTGAAGCTTTCTTT
V: TRBV12-3/TRBV12-4
D: NA
size: few
J: TRBJ1-1

CDR3: CASTQLASGNTGELFF
DNA: TGCGCCAGCACCCAGCTGGCTAGCGGGAACACCGGGGAGCTGTTTTTT
V: TRBV5-1
D: TRBD2
size: once
J: TRBJ2-2

CDR3: CATRSGTGLIGNTEAFF
DNA: TGTGCCACCAGATCCGGGACAGGACTAATTGGGAACACTGAAGCTTTCTTT
V: TRBV24-1
D: TRBD1
size: many
J: TRBJ1-1

CDR3: CASSQAGLGHNEQFF
DNA: TGTGCCAGCAGCCAGGCGGGACTGGGGCACAATGAGCAGTTCTTC
V: TRBV14
D: NA
size: NA
J: TRBJ2-1

CDR3: CASSVEWGTGELFF
DNA: TGTGCCAGCAGCGTAGAATGGGGAACCGGGGAGCTGTTTTTT
V: TRBV9
D: NA
size: few
J: TRBJ2-2

CDR3: CASSGWTSRGNEQFF
DNA: TGTGCCAGCAGCGGGTGGACTAGCCGGGGGAATGAGCAGTTCTTC
V: TRBV9
D: TRBD2
size: many
J: TRBJ2-1